This TCR beta chain is from a study of blood T cell repertoires in COVID-19. Only in-frame clones appear in the TCRdb table, and some are missing; sequencing was by immunoSEQ multiplex PCR. This table has under 250,000 clones, around 82% appearing once. CDR3 length: 13 amino acids. With 5 bases removed from V and 5 bases from J, the gap between germline ends came to 12 bases. Germline-derived CDR1 and CDR2 are LGHDT and YNNKEL (reference sequence). This clone occurred a few times. Input material: PBMCs or T cells enriched from blood (not recorded which). This receptor was identified in a young man with acute COVID-19. The genes are TRBV3-1 (or the pseudogene TRBV3-2) and TRBJ2-5, with D unclear. Here the CDR3 reads CASSGPRWETQYF. The DNA of the CDR3 is TGTGCCAGCAGCGGTCCCCGGTGGGAGACCCAGTACTTC.